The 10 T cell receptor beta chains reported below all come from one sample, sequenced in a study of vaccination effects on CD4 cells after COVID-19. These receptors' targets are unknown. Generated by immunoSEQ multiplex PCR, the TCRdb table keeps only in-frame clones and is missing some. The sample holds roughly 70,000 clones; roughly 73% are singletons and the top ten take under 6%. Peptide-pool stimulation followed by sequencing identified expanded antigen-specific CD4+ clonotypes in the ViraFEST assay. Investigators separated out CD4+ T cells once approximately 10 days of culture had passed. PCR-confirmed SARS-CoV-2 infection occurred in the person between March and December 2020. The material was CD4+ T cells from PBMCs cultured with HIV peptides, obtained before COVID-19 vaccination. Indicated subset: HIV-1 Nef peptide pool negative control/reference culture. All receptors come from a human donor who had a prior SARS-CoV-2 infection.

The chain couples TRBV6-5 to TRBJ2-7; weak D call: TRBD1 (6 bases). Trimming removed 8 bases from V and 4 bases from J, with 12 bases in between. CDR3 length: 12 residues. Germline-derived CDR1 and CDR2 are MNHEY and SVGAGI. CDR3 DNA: TGTGCCAGCGAACCGACAGGATACGAGCAGTACTTC. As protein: CASEPTGYEQYF.

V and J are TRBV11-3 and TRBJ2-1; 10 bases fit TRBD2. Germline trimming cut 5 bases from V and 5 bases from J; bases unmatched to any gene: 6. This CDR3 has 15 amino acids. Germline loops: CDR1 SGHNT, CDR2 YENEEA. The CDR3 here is CASSPAGGPHNEQFF. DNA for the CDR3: TGTGCCAGCAGCCCAGCGGGAGGGCCCCACAATGAGCAGTTCTTC.

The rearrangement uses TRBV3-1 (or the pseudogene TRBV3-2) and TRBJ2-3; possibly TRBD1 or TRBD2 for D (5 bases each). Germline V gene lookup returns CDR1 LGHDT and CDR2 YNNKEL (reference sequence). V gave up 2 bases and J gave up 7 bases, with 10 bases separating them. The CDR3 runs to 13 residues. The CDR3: CASSQRDPNTQYF. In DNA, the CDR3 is TGTGCCAGCAGCCAAAGGGACCCAAATACGCAGTATTTT.

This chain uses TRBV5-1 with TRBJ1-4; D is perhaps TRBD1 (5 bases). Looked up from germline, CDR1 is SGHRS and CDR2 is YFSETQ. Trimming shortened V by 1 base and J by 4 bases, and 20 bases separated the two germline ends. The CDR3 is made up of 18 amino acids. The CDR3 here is CASSLTTGSRWVNEKLFF. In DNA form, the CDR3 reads TGCGCCAGCAGCTTGACTACAGGCTCCCGCTGGGTTAATGAAAAACTGTTTTTT.

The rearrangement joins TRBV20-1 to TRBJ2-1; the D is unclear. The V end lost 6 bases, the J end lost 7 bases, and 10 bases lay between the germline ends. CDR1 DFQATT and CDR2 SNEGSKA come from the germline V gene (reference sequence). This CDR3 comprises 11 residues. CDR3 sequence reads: CSAQDMNEQFF. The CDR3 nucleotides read TGCAGTGCCCAAGACATGAATGAGCAGTTCTTC.

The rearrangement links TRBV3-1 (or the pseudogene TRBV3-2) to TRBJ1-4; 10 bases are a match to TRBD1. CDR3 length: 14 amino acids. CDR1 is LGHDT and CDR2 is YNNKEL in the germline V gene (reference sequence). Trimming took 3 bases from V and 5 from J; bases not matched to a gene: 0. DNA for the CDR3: TGTGCCAGCAGCCAGGGACAGGGGAATGAAAAACTGTTTTTT. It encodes CASSQGQGNEKLFF.

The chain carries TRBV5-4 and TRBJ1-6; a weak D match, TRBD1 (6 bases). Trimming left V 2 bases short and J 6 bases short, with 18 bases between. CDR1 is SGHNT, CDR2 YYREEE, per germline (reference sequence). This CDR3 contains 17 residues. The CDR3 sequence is CASSFGGGRTFNSPLHF. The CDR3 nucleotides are TGTGCCAGCAGCTTCGGTGGGGGCAGGACCTTTAATTCACCCCTCCACTTT. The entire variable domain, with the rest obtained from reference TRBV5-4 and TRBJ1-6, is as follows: ETGVTQSPTHLIKTRGQQVTLRCSSQSGHNTVSWYQQALGQGPQFIFQYYREEENGRGNFPPRFSGLQFPNYSSELNVNALELDDSALYLCASSFGGGRTFNSPLHFGNGTRLTVT.

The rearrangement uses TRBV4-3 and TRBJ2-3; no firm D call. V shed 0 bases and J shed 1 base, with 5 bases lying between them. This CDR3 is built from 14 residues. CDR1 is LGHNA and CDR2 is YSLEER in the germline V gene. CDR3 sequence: CASSQDTGTDTQYF. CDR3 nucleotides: TGCGCCAGCAGCCAAGATACGGGCACAGATACGCAGTATTTT.

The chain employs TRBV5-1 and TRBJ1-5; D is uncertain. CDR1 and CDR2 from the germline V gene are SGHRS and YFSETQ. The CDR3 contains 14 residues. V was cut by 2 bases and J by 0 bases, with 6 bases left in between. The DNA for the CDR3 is TGCGCCAGCAGCTTTGGGGATAGCAATCAGCCCCAGCATTTT. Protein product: CASSFGDSNQPQHF.

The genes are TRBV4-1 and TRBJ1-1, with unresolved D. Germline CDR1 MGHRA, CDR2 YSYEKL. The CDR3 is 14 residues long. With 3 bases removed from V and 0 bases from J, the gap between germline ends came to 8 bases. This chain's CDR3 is CASSHNLMNTEAFF. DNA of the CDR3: TGCGCCAGCAGCCACAACCTCATGAACACTGAAGCTTTCTTT.